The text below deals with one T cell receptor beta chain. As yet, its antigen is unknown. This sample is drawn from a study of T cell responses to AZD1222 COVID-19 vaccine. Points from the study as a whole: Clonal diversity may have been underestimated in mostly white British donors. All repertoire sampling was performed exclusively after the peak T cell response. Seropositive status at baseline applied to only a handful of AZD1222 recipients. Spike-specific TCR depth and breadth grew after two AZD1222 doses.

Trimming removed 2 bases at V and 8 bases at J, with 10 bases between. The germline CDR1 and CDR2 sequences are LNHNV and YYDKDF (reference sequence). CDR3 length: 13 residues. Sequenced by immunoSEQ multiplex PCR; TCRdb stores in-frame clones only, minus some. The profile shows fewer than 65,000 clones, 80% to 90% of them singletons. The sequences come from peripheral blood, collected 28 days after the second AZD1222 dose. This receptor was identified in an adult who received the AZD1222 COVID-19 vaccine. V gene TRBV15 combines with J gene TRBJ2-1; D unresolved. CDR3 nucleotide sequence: TGTGCCACCAGCAGACCCCTGCCGGATGAGCAGTTCTTC. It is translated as CATSRPLPDEQFF.